This T cell receptor beta chain derives from a study of spatial heterogeneity in lung cancer. TCRdb processed the 5' RACE reads anew with MiXCR; each CDR3 protein has one entry. The sample records some 83,000 distinct CDR3 sequences, about 8.5% being singletons. The length of the CDR3 is 14 residues. V was trimmed by 3 bases and J by 4 bases, leaving 13 bases between them. CDR1 SGHNT and CDR2 YYREEE come from the germline V gene (reference sequence). The time point is: sample taken at primary tumor resection. V gene TRBV5-4 combines with J gene TRBJ2-5; maybe TRBD2 (6 bases). This clonotype was sampled from a male donor with early-stage non-small cell lung cancer. The sample consisted of PBMCs, taken at surgery. CDR3 sequence (DNA): TGTGCCAGCAGCTCCTGGGGGGAGACAGAGACCCAGTACTTC. Protein product: CASSSWGETETQYF.